This T cell receptor beta chain was documented in a study of T cells after yellow fever vaccination. UMIs were added to TCR cDNA along with a universal primer site when it was made by 5'RACE template switching. Each CDR3 protein is one row after TCRdb ran MiXCR on the 5' RACE reads. The repertoire holds 140,000 to 150,000 distinct CDR3 sequences, with under 7% as singletons. This clonotype was counted at least ten times. Its cognate antigen is unknown. Findings of the study overall: Abundant bulk-derived clonotypes could contaminate FACS-sorted repertoires. Faster peaking, at day 5 versus 15, marked a secondary response that was weaker. Primary-vaccination clones mostly resurfaced post-booster (nearly 97% CD4, roughly 90% CD8).

The CDR3 contains 17 residues. Between the trimmed V and J ends, which lost 5 bases and 1 base, there was a span of 20 bases. The germline V gene encodes CDR1 MNHEY and CDR2 SMNVEV (reference sequence). This chain uses TRBV27 with TRBJ1-2; D might be TRBD1 (5 bases). The sequence came from a man aged 25-40 years who received the YFV17D yellow fever vaccine. This specimen was CD4+ T cells sorted from PBMCs, taken 10 days after the yellow fever booster vaccination. The CDR3 DNA is TGTGCCAGCAGTCCCCGGGTGGGGGACCGACTTAACTATGGCTACACCTTC. It codes for CASSPRVGDRLNYGYTF.